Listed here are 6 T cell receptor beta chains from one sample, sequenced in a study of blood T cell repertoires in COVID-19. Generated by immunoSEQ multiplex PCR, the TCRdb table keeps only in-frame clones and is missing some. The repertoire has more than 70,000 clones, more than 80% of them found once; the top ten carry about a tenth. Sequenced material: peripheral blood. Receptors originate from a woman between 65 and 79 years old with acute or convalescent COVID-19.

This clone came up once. This CDR3 reads CAWSTGSPLHF. In nucleotides, the CDR3 is TGTGCCTGGAGTACAGGATCACCCCTCCACTTT. The chain combines TRBV30 with TRBJ1-6; D possibly corresponds to TRBD1 (5 bases). Trimming removed 2 bases at V and 10 bases at J, with 6 bases between. This CDR3 has 11 residues. In germline, CDR1 is GTSNPN, CDR2 SVGIG (reference sequence).

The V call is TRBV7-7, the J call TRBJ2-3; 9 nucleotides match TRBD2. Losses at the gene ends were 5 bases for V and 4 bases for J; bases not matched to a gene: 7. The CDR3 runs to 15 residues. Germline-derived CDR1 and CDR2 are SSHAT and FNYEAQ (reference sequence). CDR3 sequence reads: CASSQGLAKADTQYF. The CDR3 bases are TGTGCCAGCAGCCAAGGACTAGCGAAAGCAGATACGCAGTATTTT.

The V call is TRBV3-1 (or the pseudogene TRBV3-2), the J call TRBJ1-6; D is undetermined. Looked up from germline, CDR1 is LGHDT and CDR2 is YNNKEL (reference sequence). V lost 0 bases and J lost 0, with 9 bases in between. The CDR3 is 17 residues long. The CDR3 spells CASSQDLVSSYNSPLHF. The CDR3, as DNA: TGTGCCAGCAGCCAAGATTTAGTGAGCTCCTATAATTCACCCCTCCACTTT.

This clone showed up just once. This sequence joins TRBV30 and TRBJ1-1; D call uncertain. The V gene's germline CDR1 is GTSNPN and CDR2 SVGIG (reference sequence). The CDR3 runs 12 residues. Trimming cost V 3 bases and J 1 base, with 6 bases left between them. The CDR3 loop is CAWSHQNTEAFF. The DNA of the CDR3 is TGTGCCTGGAGCCATCAGAACACTGAAGCTTTCTTT.

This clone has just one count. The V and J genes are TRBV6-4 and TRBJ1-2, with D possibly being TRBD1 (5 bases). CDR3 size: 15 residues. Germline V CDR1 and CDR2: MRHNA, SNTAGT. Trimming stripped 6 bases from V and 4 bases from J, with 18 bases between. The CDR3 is CASSPSPGGPYGYTF. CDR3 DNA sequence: TGTGCCAGCAGCCCTTCACCGGGGGGTCCCTATGGCTACACCTTC.

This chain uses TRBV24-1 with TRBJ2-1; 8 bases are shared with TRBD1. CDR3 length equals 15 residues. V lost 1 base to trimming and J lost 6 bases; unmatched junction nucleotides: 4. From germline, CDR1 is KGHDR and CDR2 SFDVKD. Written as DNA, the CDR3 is TGTGCCACCAGTGATTTCACCAGGGGGCCCAATGAGCAGTTCTTC. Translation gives CATSDFTRGPNEQFF.